The clone carrying this T cell receptor gamma chain was counted between two and nine times. The antigen is not known. This entry is derived from a study of Vδ1+ human thymocytes. Study-wide points: Thymic TRG and TRD repertoires appeared highly polyclonal, with Gaussian CDR3 length distributions. Despite high sort purity, about a fifth of thymic T cell receptor delta sequences were Vdelta2.

V trimming: 9 bases; J trimming: 4 bases; junction bases outside the gene matches: 3. This CDR3 is built from 10 residues. Germline CDR1 reads GITISATS; CDR2 reads ISYDGTV (reference sequence). Extracted RNA was reverse transcribed into cDNA. Pooled V-gene forward primers with one constant-region reverse primer generated the CDR3 amplicons by multiplex PCR. TCRdb re-called clones from the multiplex PCR reads via CATT. The sample has around 11,000 gamma-chain clones; roughly 45% are singletons. This receptor was taken from a boy under two years old who had congenital heart surgery. The sequencing sample was made of Vdelta1+ gamma-delta thymocytes from the thymus. Subset given: FACS-sorted CD3+ TCRalphabeta- TCRVdelta1+ TCRVdelta2- thymocytes. The chain joins TRGV9 to TRGJ1 or TRGJ2. DNA of the CDR3: TGTGCCTTGATCTATTATAAGAAACTCTTT. Protein product: CALIYYKKLF.